Listed below are T cell receptor beta chains from one sample, sequenced in a study of OX40 agonist ivuxolimab in advanced cancers. This table comes from immunoSEQ multiplex PCR, and its TCRdb copy is limited to in-frame clones, with some not included. The sample yields fewer than 50,000 clones, 90% to 95% seen once. The material was CD4+ or CD8+ T cells sorted from blood, obtained in a trial of the OX40 agonist ivuxolimab. The source is an adult with an advanced solid tumor such as melanoma, head and neck, liver or kidney cancer. Each CDR3 is given with its conserved first and last residue. The order of the fields is J gene, V gene, D gene, clone size, CDR3 protein, CDR3 DNA. D genes are given only for firm matches. Rows give clone size only sometimes, using once, few, many, or a class for an expanded clone.

j_gene: TRBJ1-1
v_gene: TRBV27
d_gene: -
abundance: few
CDR3aa: CASRIQGGGTEAFF
CDR3nt: TGTGCCAGCAGGATACAGGGAGGAGGTACTGAAGCTTTCTTT

j_gene: TRBJ1-3
v_gene: TRBV19
d_gene: TRBD1
abundance: -
CDR3aa: CASSRRTGEHSGNTIYF
CDR3nt: TGTGCCAGTAGTAGACGGACAGGCGAACACTCTGGAAACACCATATATTTT

j_gene: TRBJ1-1
v_gene: TRBV19
d_gene: -
abundance: -
CDR3aa: CASSIWAEAFF
CDR3nt: TGTGCCAGTAGTATATGGGCTGAAGCTTTCTTT

j_gene: TRBJ2-1
v_gene: TRBV27
d_gene: -
abundance: -
CDR3aa: CASSFEGGTYNEQFF
CDR3nt: TGTGCCAGCAGTTTTGAGGGGGGAACCTACAATGAGCAGTTCTTC

j_gene: TRBJ1-1
v_gene: TRBV6-6
d_gene: -
abundance: -
CDR3aa: CASSYLAQGTEAFF
CDR3nt: TGTGCCAGCAGTTACTTGGCCCAGGGGACTGAAGCTTTCTTT

j_gene: TRBJ2-5
v_gene: TRBV13
d_gene: -
abundance: -
CDR3aa: CASSLEVVQETQYF
CDR3nt: TGTGCCAGCAGCTTAGAGGTAGTCCAAGAGACCCAGTACTTC

j_gene: TRBJ2-7
v_gene: TRBV19
d_gene: -
abundance: -
CDR3aa: CASSVVSSSYEQYF
CDR3nt: TGTGCCAGTAGCGTGGTCAGTAGCTCCTACGAGCAGTACTTC

j_gene: TRBJ2-2
v_gene: TRBV9
d_gene: -
abundance: -
CDR3aa: CASSESVVESVTGELFF
CDR3nt: TGTGCCAGCAGCGAATCCGTTGTGGAATCGGTAACCGGGGAGCTGTTTTTT

j_gene: TRBJ2-1
v_gene: TRBV7-7
d_gene: TRBD2
abundance: -
CDR3aa: CASSAGLAGGPGEQFF
CDR3nt: TGTGCTAGCAGCGCAGGACTAGCGGGAGGGCCTGGTGAGCAGTTCTTC

j_gene: TRBJ2-5
v_gene: TRBV6-5
d_gene: -
abundance: -
CDR3aa: CASSYSAGRGETQYF
CDR3nt: TGTGCCAGCAGTTACTCTGCAGGACGAGGAGAGACCCAGTACTTC

j_gene: TRBJ1-4
v_gene: TRBV14
d_gene: -
abundance: -
CDR3aa: CASSQAFRGEKLFF
CDR3nt: TGTGCCAGCAGCCAAGCGTTTCGGGGGGAAAAACTGTTTTTT

j_gene: TRBJ2-7
v_gene: TRBV30
d_gene: TRBD1
abundance: once
CDR3aa: CAWSTSTGGSYEQYF
CDR3nt: TGTGCCTGGAGTACCTCGACAGGGGGATCGTACGAGCAGTACTTC

j_gene: TRBJ2-3
v_gene: TRBV7-8
d_gene: -
abundance: -
CDR3aa: CASREGRLYF
CDR3nt: TGTGCCAGCAGAGAGGGCCGTCTGTATTTT

j_gene: TRBJ2-1
v_gene: TRBV11-2
d_gene: -
abundance: -
CDR3aa: CASSFSGGSYNEQFF
CDR3nt: TGTGCCAGCAGCTTTAGTGGGGGTTCCTACAATGAGCAGTTCTTC

j_gene: TRBJ2-3
v_gene: TRBV7-2
d_gene: -
abundance: -
CDR3aa: CASSTSAGTDTQYF
CDR3nt: TGTGCCAGCAGCACCTCAGCGGGTACAGATACGCAGTATTTT

j_gene: TRBJ1-4
v_gene: TRBV6-5
d_gene: -
abundance: -
CDR3aa: CASRPRGGNEKLFF
CDR3nt: TGTGCCAGCCGTCCCAGGGGCGGGAATGAAAAACTGTTTTTT

j_gene: TRBJ2-1
v_gene: TRBV11-2
d_gene: -
abundance: -
CDR3aa: CASSLFAGAYYNEQFF
CDR3nt: TGTGCCAGCAGCTTATTCGCGGGGGCATACTACAATGAGCAGTTCTTC

j_gene: TRBJ1-5
v_gene: TRBV28
d_gene: TRBD1
abundance: -
CDR3aa: CASRRTGYSNQPQHF
CDR3nt: TGTGCCAGCAGACGGACAGGGTATAGCAATCAGCCCCAGCATTTT

j_gene: TRBJ2-2
v_gene: TRBV2
d_gene: -
abundance: -
CDR3aa: CASSVKGNRGRELFF
CDR3nt: TGTGCCAGCAGTGTAAAGGGGAACCGGGGGCGGGAGCTGTTTTTT

j_gene: TRBJ1-1
v_gene: TRBV7-6
d_gene: -
abundance: -
CDR3aa: CASSSTVNTEAFF
CDR3nt: TGTGCCAGCAGCTCGACAGTGAACACTGAAGCTTTCTTT

j_gene: TRBJ2-3
v_gene: TRBV6-6
d_gene: -
abundance: -
CDR3aa: CASSYLSWGTDTQYF
CDR3nt: TGTGCCAGCAGTTACCTTAGTTGGGGCACAGATACGCAGTATTTT

j_gene: TRBJ2-3
v_gene: TRBV27
d_gene: TRBD2
abundance: -
CDR3aa: CASSLRVAGTVNTQYF
CDR3nt: TGTGCCAGCAGTTTAAGGGTAGCGGGAACGGTAAATACGCAGTATTTT

j_gene: TRBJ2-5
v_gene: TRBV5-8
d_gene: TRBD2
abundance: once
CDR3aa: CASSLVREAQETQYF
CDR3nt: TGTGCCAGCAGCTTGGTGCGGGAGGCCCAAGAGACCCAGTACTTC

j_gene: TRBJ1-1
v_gene: TRBV10-2
d_gene: TRBD1
abundance: -
CDR3aa: CASSDRGTEAFF
CDR3nt: TGCGCCAGCAGTGACAGGGGGACTGAAGCTTTCTTT

j_gene: TRBJ2-3
v_gene: TRBV27
d_gene: -
abundance: -
CDR3aa: CASSLSIGSDSLRTDTQYF
CDR3nt: TGTGCCAGCAGTTTATCGATTGGGTCGGACAGCCTGCGCACAGATACGCAGTATTTT

j_gene: TRBJ2-5
v_gene: TRBV15
d_gene: TRBD1
abundance: -
CDR3aa: CATSSRDSEETQYF
CDR3nt: TGTGCCACCAGCAGCCGGGACAGCGAAGAGACCCAGTACTTC

j_gene: TRBJ2-7
v_gene: TRBV5-1
d_gene: -
abundance: -
CDR3aa: CASRNGPEQYF
CDR3nt: TGCGCCAGCAGAAACGGACCAGAGCAGTACTTC

j_gene: TRBJ2-5
v_gene: TRBV7-2
d_gene: TRBD1
abundance: once
CDR3aa: CASSFDLDRAIRQETQYF
CDR3nt: TGTGCCAGCAGCTTCGACCTGGACAGGGCCATTAGACAAGAGACCCAGTACTTC

j_gene: TRBJ1-2
v_gene: TRBV28
d_gene: -
abundance: -
CDR3aa: CASSLHKWGIDYGYTF
CDR3nt: TGTGCCAGCAGTCTTCATAAGTGGGGGATCGACTATGGCTACACCTTC

j_gene: TRBJ2-7
v_gene: TRBV27
d_gene: TRBD2
abundance: -
CDR3aa: CASSLGTSGYEQYF
CDR3nt: TGTGCCAGCAGTCTCGGGACTAGCGGCTACGAGCAGTACTTC

j_gene: TRBJ1-4
v_gene: TRBV6-1
d_gene: -
abundance: once
CDR3aa: CASPDRFNEKLFF
CDR3nt: TGTGCCAGTCCTGACAGGTTTAATGAAAAACTGTTTTTT

j_gene: TRBJ2-1
v_gene: TRBV13
d_gene: TRBD2
abundance: -
CDR3aa: CASSPRRGGEQFF
CDR3nt: TGTGCCAGCAGCCCCCGACGGGGGGGTGAGCAGTTCTTC

j_gene: TRBJ2-2
v_gene: TRBV5-1
d_gene: -
abundance: -
CDR3aa: CASSLGRGGTGELFF
CDR3nt: TGCGCCAGCAGCTTGGGCAGGGGAGGCACCGGGGAGCTGTTTTTT

j_gene: TRBJ2-2
v_gene: TRBV9
d_gene: -
abundance: -
CDR3aa: CASSSGQMNTGELFF
CDR3nt: TGTGCCAGCAGCTCGGGACAAATGAACACCGGGGAGCTGTTTTTT

j_gene: TRBJ2-3
v_gene: TRBV29-1
d_gene: -
abundance: -
CDR3aa: CSVDFWTDTTDTQYF
CDR3nt: TGCAGCGTTGACTTCTGGACGGATACTACAGATACGCAGTATTTT

j_gene: TRBJ2-5
v_gene: TRBV19
d_gene: -
abundance: -
CDR3aa: CASSWDITRGTQYF
CDR3nt: TGTGCCAGTAGTTGGGACATTACCCGTGGGACCCAGTACTTC

j_gene: TRBJ2-1
v_gene: TRBV5-1
d_gene: -
abundance: -
CDR3aa: CASSLASEQFF
CDR3nt: TGCGCCAGCAGCTTGGCCAGTGAGCAGTTCTTC

j_gene: TRBJ2-7
v_gene: TRBV5-4
d_gene: -
abundance: -
CDR3aa: CASSPGGGYEQYF
CDR3nt: TGTGCCAGCAGTCCTGGGGGCGGCTACGAGCAGTACTTC

j_gene: TRBJ1-1
v_gene: TRBV10-3
d_gene: -
abundance: once
CDR3aa: CAISEDRASEAFF
CDR3nt: TGTGCCATCAGTGAGGACAGAGCAAGTGAAGCTTTCTTT

j_gene: TRBJ2-7
v_gene: TRBV5-1
d_gene: -
abundance: -
CDR3aa: CASRNSYEQYF
CDR3nt: TGCGCCAGCAGGAATTCCTACGAGCAGTACTTC

j_gene: TRBJ2-7
v_gene: TRBV4-3
d_gene: -
abundance: -
CDR3aa: CASSQGLSYEQYF
CDR3nt: TGCGCCAGCAGCCAAGGTCTGTCCTACGAGCAGTACTTC

j_gene: TRBJ1-1
v_gene: TRBV5-8
d_gene: TRBD1
abundance: -
CDR3aa: CASSWSWGTARTEAFF
CDR3nt: TGTGCCAGCAGCTGGAGTTGGGGGACAGCAAGGACTGAAGCTTTCTTT

j_gene: TRBJ2-1
v_gene: TRBV7-2
d_gene: TRBD2
abundance: -
CDR3aa: CASSTGLAGAEQFF
CDR3nt: TGTGCCAGCAGCACCGGACTAGCGGGAGCAGAGCAGTTCTTC

j_gene: TRBJ2-1
v_gene: TRBV30
d_gene: -
abundance: -
CDR3aa: CAWSVIGSEQFF
CDR3nt: TGTGCCTGGAGTGTTATAGGGAGTGAGCAGTTCTTC

j_gene: TRBJ2-1
v_gene: TRBV29-1
d_gene: TRBD2
abundance: medium-sized
CDR3aa: CSAQGLTGTSGRSSYNEQFF
CDR3nt: TGCAGCGCCCAGGGTCTTACCGGGACTAGCGGGAGAAGCTCCTACAATGAGCAGTTCTTC

j_gene: TRBJ2-7
v_gene: TRBV7-9
d_gene: TRBD2
abundance: -
CDR3aa: CASSLPSGLAGGPHEQYF
CDR3nt: TGTGCCAGCAGCTTGCCTTCGGGACTAGCGGGAGGGCCCCACGAGCAGTACTTC

j_gene: TRBJ1-5
v_gene: TRBV28
d_gene: -
abundance: -
CDR3aa: CASSSTGGGQPQHF
CDR3nt: TGTGCCAGCAGTTCGACAGGTGGCGGACAGCCCCAGCATTTT

j_gene: TRBJ2-7
v_gene: TRBV4-1
d_gene: -
abundance: -
CDR3aa: CASSQEAGYYEQYF
CDR3nt: TGCGCCAGCAGCCAAGAAGCAGGTTACTACGAGCAGTACTTC

j_gene: TRBJ2-1
v_gene: TRBV4-2
d_gene: TRBD2
abundance: few
CDR3aa: CASSSLAGSYNEQFF
CDR3nt: TGTGCCAGCAGCTCTTTAGCGGGCTCCTACAATGAGCAGTTCTTC

j_gene: TRBJ2-1
v_gene: TRBV30
d_gene: TRBD2
abundance: -
CDR3aa: CAWSGGGSSYNEQFF
CDR3nt: TGTGCCTGGAGTGGGGGCGGGAGCTCCTACAATGAGCAGTTCTTC

j_gene: TRBJ2-1
v_gene: TRBV2
d_gene: -
abundance: -
CDR3aa: CASSSPGLRNNEQFF
CDR3nt: TGTGCCAGCAGCTCTCCGGGACTCAGAAACAATGAGCAGTTCTTC

j_gene: TRBJ2-3
v_gene: TRBV11-2
d_gene: -
abundance: -
CDR3aa: CASSLIPGDTQYF
CDR3nt: TGTGCCAGCAGCTTAATACCGGGAGATACGCAGTATTTT

j_gene: TRBJ2-2
v_gene: TRBV28
d_gene: TRBD2
abundance: once
CDR3aa: CASSFLAGGPDTGELFF
CDR3nt: TGTGCCAGCAGTTTCCTAGCGGGAGGGCCTGACACCGGGGAGCTGTTTTTT

j_gene: TRBJ1-4
v_gene: TRBV4-3
d_gene: TRBD1
abundance: -
CDR3aa: CASSQGARTGDEKLFF
CDR3nt: TGCGCCAGCAGCCAAGGTGCCAGGACAGGGGATGAAAAACTGTTTTTT

j_gene: TRBJ2-6
v_gene: TRBV7-9
d_gene: TRBD1
abundance: -
CDR3aa: CASSLDRGFSGANVLTF
CDR3nt: TGTGCCAGCAGCTTGGACAGGGGTTTTTCTGGGGCCAACGTCCTGACTTTC

j_gene: TRBJ2-1
v_gene: TRBV7-3
d_gene: TRBD2
abundance: -
CDR3aa: CASSLASGRNNEQFF
CDR3nt: TGTGCCAGCAGCTTAGCTAGCGGGAGAAACAATGAGCAGTTCTTC

j_gene: TRBJ2-7
v_gene: TRBV6-1
d_gene: -
abundance: -
CDR3aa: CASSAGQTEQYF
CDR3nt: TGTGCCAGCAGTGCCGGGCAGACCGAGCAGTACTTC

j_gene: TRBJ2-1
v_gene: TRBV19
d_gene: TRBD2
abundance: -
CDR3aa: CASSMGSGMTYNEQFF
CDR3nt: TGTGCCAGTAGTATGGGCAGCGGGATGACCTACAATGAGCAGTTCTTC